Below are 23 T cell receptor beta chains sequenced from a single sample in a study of blood T cells in healthy people across ages. Using a J-beta primer mix together with a sample-barcoded 5' primer, a second PCR was run for roughly 6 to 12 cycles. Each CDR3 protein is one row after TCRdb ran MiXCR on the 5' RACE reads. The data show about 930,000 distinct CDR3 sequences, with approximately 32% seen just once and roughly a tenth held by the top ten. The sample also formed part of further work on T cells of mothers and their children.

Input material: blood. These receptors came from a woman aged 40-49 years in good health.

V gene TRBV7-2 combines with J gene TRBJ2-7; TRBD1 agrees at 12 bases. Trimming removed 6 bases from V and 6 bases from J; junction bases left unmatched: 9. The CDR3 loop spans 15 amino acids. Germline CDR1 reads SGHTA; CDR2 reads FQGNSA. CDR3 coding DNA: TGTGCCAGCAGTCTGGGGACAGGGGGCGTCTCCGAGCAGTACTTC. It is translated as CASSLGTGGVSEQYF.

This clonotype was detected a few times. The chain joins TRBV9 to TRBJ2-7; 13 bases align to TRBD2. V lost 2 bases and J lost 8; bases outside the gene matches: 7. This CDR3 has 15 amino acids. Per the germline V gene, CDR1 is SGDLS and CDR2 is YYNGEE. The chain's CDR3 is CASSVTGLAGMKQYF. The CDR3 nucleotides read TGTGCCAGCAGCGTGACGGGACTAGCGGGAATGAAGCAGTACTTC.

The chain links TRBV27 to TRBJ1-6; D is unresolved. Germline loops: CDR1 MNHEY, CDR2 SMNVEV (reference sequence). The CDR3 is 15 amino acids. Deletions cut 11 bases from V and 2 bases from J, with 16 bases between. This chain's CDR3 is CASHQGWAYNSPLHF. CDR3 nucleotide sequence: TGTGCCTCACACCAAGGTTGGGCCTATAATTCACCCCTCCACTTT.

This clonotype was recorded many times. The chain links TRBV7-9 to TRBJ2-1, with D uncertain. The CDR3 totals 14 residues. Germline V lookup: CDR1 SEHNR, CDR2 FQNEAQ (reference sequence). Trimming removed 5 bases at V and 6 bases at J, with 14 bases between. The CDR3: CASSQSLSPNEQFF. CDR3 nucleotide sequence: TGTGCCAGCAGCCAAAGCCTGTCACCCAATGAGCAGTTCTTC.

This clonotype was counted at least ten times. The J gene is TRBJ2-5, the V gene TRBV6-6; TRBD2 is a possible D gene (5 bases). CDR1 and CDR2 from the germline V gene are MNHNY and SVGAGI (reference sequence). V was trimmed by 5 bases and J by 6 bases, leaving 13 bases between them. This CDR3 spans 13 amino acids. CDR3 loop: CASSTNSGQTQYF. CDR3 sequence (DNA): TGTGCCAGCAGTACCAACAGCGGCCAGACCCAGTACTTC.

The chain joins TRBV20-1 to TRBJ1-2; a weak D match, TRBD1 (5 bases). The CDR3 runs 13 residues. Germline lookup yields CDR1 DFQATT and CDR2 SNEGSKA (reference sequence). Trimming took off 1 base at V and 7 bases at J, with 13 bases between the two ends. The DNA of the CDR3 is TGCAGTGCTAGAGGCAGGGCCCAGGTTGGCTACACCTTC. It is translated as CSARGRAQVGYTF.

The chain carries TRBV5-1 and TRBJ2-5; possible D gene TRBD2, 5 bases. The tail of the sequence fits TRBJ2-7 better, so the J call may be wrong. The CDR3 totals 14 residues. CDR1 is SGHRS, CDR2 YFSETQ, per germline. CDR3 bases: TGCGCCAGCAGCTTGGGACGGGATTGGTACGAGCAGTACTTC. It codes for CASSLGRDWYEQYF.

Details on this clonotype: A much larger clone is a single base away; this may be a read error. V and J are TRBV7-8 and TRBJ2-7, with a possible D match to TRBD1 (5 bases). The CDR3 consists of 15 residues. The germline gives CDR1 SGHVS, CDR2 FQNEAQ. This CDR3 reads CVSSLTQGICYEQYF. For the CDR3, the DNA is TGTGTCAGCAGCTTGACGCAGGGCATTTGCTACGAGCAGTACTTC. Supplemented by reference TRBV7-8 and TRBJ2-7, the full variable domain reads GAGVSQSPRYKVAKRGQDVALRCDPISGHVSLFWYQQALGQGPEFLTYFQNEAQLDKSGLPSDRFFAERPEGSVSTLKIQRTQQEDSAVYLCVSSLTQGICYEQYFGPGTRLTVT.

J is TRBJ1-5 and V is TRBV6-5; D gene ambiguous. CDR3 length: 14 amino acids. Trimming left V 5 bases short and J 6 bases short, with 14 bases between. Germline V gene data show CDR1 as MNHEY and CDR2 as SVGAGI. This CDR3 is CASSEGRFAQPQHF. The CDR3, as DNA: TGTGCCAGCAGTGAAGGGCGCTTCGCTCAGCCCCAGCATTTT.

This clonotype appeared many times. The gene calls are TRBV27 and TRBJ2-1, with D tentatively TRBD1 or TRBD2 (5 bases each). Germline lookup yields CDR1 MNHEY and CDR2 SMNVEV (reference sequence). V was shortened by 3 bases and J by 2 bases, with 11 bases between the two germline ends. The CDR3 consists of 15 residues. The CDR3 DNA reads TGTGCCAGCAGTTTTCGACAGAGGGCCTACAATGAGCAGTTCTTC. Its protein product is CASSFRQRAYNEQFF.

As DNA, the CDR3 is TGCAGCGGCTGGGCCCCACAGCGGTTCCAGGGCACTGAAGCTTTCTTT. It translates to CSGWAPQRFQGTEAFF. This sequence joins TRBV29-1 and TRBJ1-1, with a tentative D call TRBD1 (5 bases). Trimming pared 7 bases from V and 4 bases from J, leaving 25 bases between. The germline CDR1 and CDR2 sequences are SQVTM and ANQGSEA. The CDR3 extends over 16 amino acids.

J is TRBJ2-5 and V is TRBV20-1; 9 bases align to TRBD1. The CDR3 totals 15 residues. CDR1 is DFQATT and CDR2 is SNEGSKA in the germline V gene (reference sequence). V lost 2 bases, J lost 5 bases, and 9 bases stayed unmatched. CDR3 in amino acids: CSARPRDRERETQYF. CDR3 DNA: TGCAGTGCTAGACCCCGGGACAGGGAAAGGGAGACCCAGTACTTC.

This clonotype was detected only a few times. A single base separates this from a much larger clone, so it may be a read error. The V gene is TRBV29-1, the J gene TRBJ1-2; a weak D match, TRBD1 (6 bases). Germline V gene sequence: CDR1 SQVTM, CDR2 ANQGSEA. This CDR3 is 15 amino acids long. The V gene lost 6 bases and the J gene lost 5 bases, with 22 bases spanning the gap. The CDR3 loop reads CSVDLPYRDGYGYTF. The CDR3 region has the DNA TGCAGCGTCGACCTCCCCTACAGGGATGGTTATGGCTACACCTTC.

The chain joins TRBV15 to TRBJ1-2; 8 bases match TRBD1. CDR3 length equals 12 residues. Germline V gene lookup returns CDR1 LNHNV and CDR2 YYDKDF (reference sequence). Losses at the gene ends were 7 bases for V and 7 bases for J; bases not matched to a gene: 5. CDR3 bases: TGTGCCACCACCGGACAGGGCGTTGGCTACACCTTC. Residues: CATTGQGVGYTF.

V gene TRBV29-1 combines with J gene TRBJ2-2, with 7 bases matching TRBD1. The junction had 5 bases not matched to a gene; V was cut back by 6 bases and J by 1 base. The CDR3 is 14 amino acids. The germline CDR1 and CDR2 sequences are SQVTM and ANQGSEA. The CDR3 sequence: CSVYRGVNTGELFF. The CDR3 nucleotides are TGCAGCGTCTACAGGGGTGTGAACACCGGGGAGCTGTTTTTT.

The chain carries TRBV25-1 and TRBJ1-1, with 7 bases lining up with TRBD1. The CDR3 extends over 15 amino acids. Unmatched junction bases numbered 13, after V lost 8 bases and J lost 4 bases. The V gene's germline CDR1 is MGHDK and CDR2 SYGVNS. The CDR3 coding sequence is TGTGCCAGCGCTCCGGGACAGACTCTTAGCACTGAAGCTTTCTTT. Protein product: CASAPGQTLSTEAFF.

The chain uses TRBV7-2 and TRBJ1-2; D may be TRBD1 (6 bases). The V and J ends lost 3 bases and 1 base respectively, with 9 bases between them. The germline V gene encodes CDR1 SGHTA and CDR2 FQGNSA. The CDR3 sequence is 14 residues long. The CDR3: CASSFRTVNYGYTF. The CDR3 DNA reads TGTGCCAGCAGCTTTCGGACAGTTAACTATGGCTACACCTTC.

Concerning this clonotype: This may be a read error: a much more frequent sequence differs by one nucleotide. This sequence joins TRBV12-3 or TRBV12-4 and TRBJ2-1; 9 bases are a match to TRBD1. CDR3 length: 16 residues. V lost 2 bases, J lost 10 bases, and 12 bases stayed unmatched. The CDR3 DNA sequence: TGTGCCAGCAGTTTACACAGGGGGCAGGCCTCCTACGAGCAGTTCTTC. It yields the protein CASSLHRGQASYEQFF.

CDR3 sequence reads: CASSLAGSTYNEQFF. In DNA form, the CDR3 reads TGTGCCAGCAGCTTGGCAGGGTCAACCTACAATGAGCAGTTCTTC. The chain recombines TRBV7-9 with TRBJ2-1, with D possibly matching TRBD1 (5 bases). V lost 3 bases, J lost 2 bases, and 11 bases lay in between. Germline CDR1 and CDR2: SEHNR and FQNEAQ (reference sequence). The CDR3 has 15 amino acids.

As for this clonotype: The junction and the germline gene differ at one end; a read error may be behind it. This chain links TRBV28 with TRBJ1-2; D is possibly TRBD1 (5 bases). This CDR3 has 16 amino acids. The germline CDR1 and CDR2 sequences are MDHEN and SYDVKM. The CDR3: CASSLSRWQGDYSYTF. In nucleotides, the CDR3 is TGTGCCAGCAGTTTAAGCCGCTGGCAGGGCGACTATAGCTACACCTTC.

This sequence joins TRBV20-1 and TRBJ2-1, with D uncertain. The DNA matches TRBJ2-7 better at its end, which makes the J call doubtful. This CDR3 spans 16 amino acids. Germline CDR1 and CDR2: DFQATT and SNEGSKA (reference sequence). The CDR3 nucleotides read TGCAGTGCCCCTGTTCGTGGAGCGAGCTCCTACAATGAGCAGTACTTC. This translates into CSAPVRGASSYNEQYF.

The table lists this clonotype with a few counts. The chain is built from TRBV9 and TRBJ1-2; 7 bases agree with TRBD1. CDR1 and CDR2 from the germline V gene are SGDLS and YYNGEE. V was clipped by 3 bases and J by 7 bases; unmatched bases: 3. This CDR3 spans 12 amino acids. This CDR3 reads CASSAYRGGYTF. The DNA of the CDR3 is TGTGCCAGCAGCGCCTACAGGGGTGGCTACACCTTC.

This sequence joins TRBV5-1 and TRBJ1-1; D might be TRBD1 (6 bases). V was shortened by 4 bases and J by 4 bases, with 14 bases between the two germline ends. Germline lookup yields CDR1 SGHRS and CDR2 YFSETQ. The CDR3 totals 14 residues. Here the CDR3 reads CASSGGTIGTEAFF. For the CDR3, the DNA is TGCGCCAGCAGCGGGGGGACAATCGGCACTGAAGCTTTCTTT.